Listed here is a single T cell receptor beta chain. The antigen is undetermined. The CDR3 consists of 16 residues. CDR1 and CDR2 from the germline V gene are MDHEN and SYDVKM. The V gene lost 3 bases and the J gene lost 0 bases, with 9 bases spanning the gap. The data were taken from a study of shared clonotypes between healthy human individuals. All participating donors were Caucasian adults from Nashville, Tennessee. Only in-frame clones appear in the TCRdb table, and some are missing; sequencing was by immunoSEQ multiplex PCR. The sample has hundreds of thousands of clones; less than 96% are singletons. Broader study findings: On the whole, naive subsets had larger estimated richness than memory subsets had.

The receptor's source is a woman between 25 and 40 years old in good health. The chain carries TRBV28 and TRBJ1-6; possibly TRBD1 for D (5 bases). Sequencing used naive CD4+ T cells sorted from blood. As to subset: CD45RA+ positively selected. The DNA for the CDR3 is TGTGCCAGCAGTTTGGGGGACGTCTCCTATAATTCACCCCTCCACTTT. Encoded protein: CASSLGDVSYNSPLHF.